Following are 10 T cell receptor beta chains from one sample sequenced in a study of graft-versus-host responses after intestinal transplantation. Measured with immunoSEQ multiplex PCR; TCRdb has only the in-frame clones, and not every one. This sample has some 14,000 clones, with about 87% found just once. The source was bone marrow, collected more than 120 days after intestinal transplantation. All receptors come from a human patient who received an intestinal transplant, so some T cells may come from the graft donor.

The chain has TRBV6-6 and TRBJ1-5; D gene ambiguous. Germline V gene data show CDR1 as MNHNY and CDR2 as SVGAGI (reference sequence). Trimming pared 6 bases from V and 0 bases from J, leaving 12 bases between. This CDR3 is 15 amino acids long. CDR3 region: CASSFGPVSNQPQHF. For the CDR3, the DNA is TGTGCCAGCAGCTTCGGTCCAGTTAGCAATCAGCCCCAGCATTTT.

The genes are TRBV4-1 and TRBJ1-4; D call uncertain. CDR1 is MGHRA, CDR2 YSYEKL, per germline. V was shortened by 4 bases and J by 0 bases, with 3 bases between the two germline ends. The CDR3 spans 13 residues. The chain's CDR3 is CASSPPTNEKLFF. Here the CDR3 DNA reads TGCGCCAGCAGCCCCCCAACTAATGAAAAACTGTTTTTT.

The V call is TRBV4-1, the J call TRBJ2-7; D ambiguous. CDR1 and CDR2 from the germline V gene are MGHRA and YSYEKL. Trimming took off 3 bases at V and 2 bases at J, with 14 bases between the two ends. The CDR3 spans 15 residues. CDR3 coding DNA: TGCGCCAGCAGCCACCTCCTTGAAAGCACCTACGAGCAGTACTTC. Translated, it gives CASSHLLESTYEQYF.

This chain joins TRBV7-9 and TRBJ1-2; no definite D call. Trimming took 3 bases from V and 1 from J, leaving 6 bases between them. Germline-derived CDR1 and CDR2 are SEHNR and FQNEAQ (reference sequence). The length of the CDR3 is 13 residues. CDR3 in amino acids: CASSFDGNYGYTF. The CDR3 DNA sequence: TGTGCCAGCAGCTTCGACGGTAACTATGGCTACACCTTC.

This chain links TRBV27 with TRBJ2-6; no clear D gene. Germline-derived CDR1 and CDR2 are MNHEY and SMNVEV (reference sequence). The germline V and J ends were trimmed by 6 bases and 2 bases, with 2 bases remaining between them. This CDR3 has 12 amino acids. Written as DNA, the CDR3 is TGTGCCAGCAGCCCTGGGGCCAACGTCCTGACTTTC. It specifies CASSPGANVLTF.

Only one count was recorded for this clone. DNA of the CDR3: TGTGCCAGCAGTTTAGGGGACAACTATGGCTACACCTTC. It is translated as CASSLGDNYGYTF. The rearrangement joins TRBV27 to TRBJ1-2; the D gene is possibly TRBD1 (5 bases). Deletions cut 2 bases from V and 2 bases from J, with 6 bases between. This CDR3 region has 13 residues. The germline V gene has CDR1 MNHEY and CDR2 SMNVEV (reference sequence).

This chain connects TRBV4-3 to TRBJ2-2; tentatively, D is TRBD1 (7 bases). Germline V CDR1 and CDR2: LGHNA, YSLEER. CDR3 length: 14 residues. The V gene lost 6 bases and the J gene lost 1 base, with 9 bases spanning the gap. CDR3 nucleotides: TGCGCCAGCAGGCAGGGGGGGAACACCGGGGAGCTGTTTTTT. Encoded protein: CASRQGGNTGELFF.

CDR3: CASSSRGRGANVLTF. The CDR3 nucleotides read TGTGCCAGCAGCTCCAGGGGGCGAGGGGCCAACGTCCTGACTTTC. The chain uses TRBV6-5 and TRBJ2-6, with 8 bases fitting TRBD1. The V segment lost 6 bases and the J segment 4 bases; nucleotides outside the gene matches: 5. The CDR3 totals 15 residues. From germline, CDR1 is MNHEY and CDR2 SVGAGI.

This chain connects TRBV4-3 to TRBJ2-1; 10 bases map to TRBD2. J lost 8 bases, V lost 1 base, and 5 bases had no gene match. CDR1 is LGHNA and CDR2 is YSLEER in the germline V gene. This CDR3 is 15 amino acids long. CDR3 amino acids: CASSQVRAGGHEQFF. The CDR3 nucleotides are TGCGCCAGCAGCCAAGTCAGAGCGGGAGGGCATGAGCAGTTCTTC.

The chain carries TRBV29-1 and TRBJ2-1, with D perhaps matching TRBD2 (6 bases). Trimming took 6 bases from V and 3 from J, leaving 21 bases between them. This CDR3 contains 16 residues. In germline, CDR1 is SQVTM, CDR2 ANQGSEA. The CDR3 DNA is TGCAGCGTCCCTAATCCCGCGGTAGCGGACTACAATGAGCAGTTCTTC. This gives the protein CSVPNPAVADYNEQFF.